These T cell receptor beta chains were read from a single sample in a study of blood T cells in healthy people across ages. MiXCR, applied by TCRdb to the 5' RACE reads, yields one record per CDR3 protein. The table includes 1.5 million to 2 million distinct CDR3 sequences, about 50% detected once. Sequenced input: blood. Receptors were obtained from a woman in her forties in good health. Both conserved end residues are part of each CDR3. The D gene is left open where the match is weak. Size is stated for part of the rows, as once, few or many counts, or as a class when the clone is expanded.

>TRBD1|TRBV12-3/TRBV12-4|few|TRBJ2-7
TGTGCCAGCAGTGCCCGGACAGGGTTGGACGAGCAGTACTTC
CASSARTGLDEQYF
>TRBD1|TRBV25-1|few|TRBJ1-2
TGTGCCAGCAGTGAATTAGGGGGGGACAGGGGGCGCGGCTACACCTTC
CASSELGGDRGRGYTF
>TRBD2|TRBV20-1|NA|TRBJ2-3
TGCAGTGCTAGAGCCCTAACTAGCGGGGTCACAGATACGCAGTATTTT
CSARALTSGVTDTQYF
>TRBD1|TRBV7-9|NA|TRBJ1-1
TGTGCCAGCAGCTCAATGCTAATGGGAAGACAGGGGGCTGGAACTGAAGCTTTCTTT
CASSSMLMGRQGAGTEAFF
>NA|TRBV7-2|NA|TRBJ2-5
TGTGCCAGCAGCTTAGTGGGTCTCCTTTACCAAGAGACCCAGTACTTC
CASSLVGLLYQETQYF
>TRBD2|TRBV7-8|NA|TRBJ2-1
TGTGCCAGCCAGCGGGGGGTAAACAATGAGCAGTTCTTC
CASQRGVNNEQFF
>NA|TRBV7-3|NA|TRBJ2-2
TGTGCCAGCAGCGACTTCCAGGGTACCGGGGAGCTGTTTTTT
CASSDFQGTGELFF
>TRBD1|TRBV5-6|NA|TRBJ2-5
TGTGCCGGCAGCGTAGGACAGGGCAGAAATGGGCAGTACTTC
CAGSVGQGRNGQYF
>NA|TRBV20-1|NA|TRBJ2-7
TGCAGTGCTAGAGATCATCCGGAGCAGTACTTC
CSARDHPEQYF
>TRBD1|TRBV12-3/TRBV12-4|NA|TRBJ1-1
TGTGCCAGCAGGTGGGGACAGGGTTCGACTGAAGCTTTCTTT
CASRWGQGSTEAFF
>NA|TRBV7-2|NA|TRBJ1-2
TGTGCCAGCAGCTTAGTGGGGGCGGCGGGGGGCTACACCTTC
CASSLVGAAGGYTF
>TRBD2|TRBV10-3|NA|TRBJ2-3
TGTGCCATCAGTCTTAAAATACTGGGGAGCGGGGGAAGCACAGATACGCAGTATTTT
CAISLKILGSGGSTDTQYF
>TRBD2|TRBV6-5|NA|TRBJ2-7
TGTGCCAGCAGTTACTCGACTAGCGGGGCGGAATACGAGCAGTACTTC
CASSYSTSGAEYEQYF
>NA|TRBV28|few|TRBJ2-4
TGTGCCAGCAACGTCGAACACCCCAAAAACATTCAGTACTTC
CASNVEHPKNIQYF
>NA|TRBV6-1|few|TRBJ2-3
TGTGCCAGCACCCAGTCAAGGGGGATCAGCACAGATACGCAGTATTTT
CASTQSRGISTDTQYF
>NA|TRBV5-1|few|TRBJ2-3
TGCGCCAGCAGTCGAGACCTGATCCCGCAGTATTTT
CASSRDLIPQYF
>NA|TRBV6-6|NA|TRBJ2-3
TGTGCCAGTCACGCCCTAGCAAAAGATACGCAGTATTTT
CASHALAKDTQYF
>TRBD2|TRBV7-7|NA|TRBJ2-5
TGTGCTAGCAGACCAGCGGGGGGAGAGACCCAGTACTTC
CASRPAGGETQYF
>TRBD2|TRBV7-8|few|TRBJ2-3
TGTGCCAGCAGCTTAGGTGGTAGCGGGGGGCTAGATACGCAGTATTTT
CASSLGGSGGLDTQYF
>TRBD2|TRBV4-1|NA|TRBJ2-1
TGCGCCAGCAGCCAAGTGTCCGGACTAGCGGGGGGACAGCAGTTCTTC
CASSQVSGLAGGQQFF
>NA|TRBV27|NA|TRBJ1-2
TGTGCCAGCAGACTATTCTGCTACACCTTC
CASRLFCYTF